This T cell receptor beta chain was found in a study of blood T cell repertoires in COVID-19. Using immunoSEQ multiplex PCR, the repertoire was profiled, and TCRdb retains in-frame clones only, with some absent. The table shows 150,000 to 200,000 clones, with about 72% occurring only once. Germline V gene data show CDR1 as SGHVS and CDR2 as FQNEAQ. CDR3 length: 15 amino acids. V shed 5 bases and J shed 5 bases, with 18 bases lying between them. J is TRBJ1-1 and V is TRBV7-8; tentatively, D is TRBD1 (6 bases). The sample consisted of PBMCs or T cells enriched from blood (not recorded which). This TCR was recovered from a woman aged 45-59 years who had recovered from COVID-19. CDR3 nucleotides: TGTGCCAGCAGCATCAACACAGGGCAAGGGACTGAAGCTTTCTTT. It is translated as CASSINTGQGTEAFF.